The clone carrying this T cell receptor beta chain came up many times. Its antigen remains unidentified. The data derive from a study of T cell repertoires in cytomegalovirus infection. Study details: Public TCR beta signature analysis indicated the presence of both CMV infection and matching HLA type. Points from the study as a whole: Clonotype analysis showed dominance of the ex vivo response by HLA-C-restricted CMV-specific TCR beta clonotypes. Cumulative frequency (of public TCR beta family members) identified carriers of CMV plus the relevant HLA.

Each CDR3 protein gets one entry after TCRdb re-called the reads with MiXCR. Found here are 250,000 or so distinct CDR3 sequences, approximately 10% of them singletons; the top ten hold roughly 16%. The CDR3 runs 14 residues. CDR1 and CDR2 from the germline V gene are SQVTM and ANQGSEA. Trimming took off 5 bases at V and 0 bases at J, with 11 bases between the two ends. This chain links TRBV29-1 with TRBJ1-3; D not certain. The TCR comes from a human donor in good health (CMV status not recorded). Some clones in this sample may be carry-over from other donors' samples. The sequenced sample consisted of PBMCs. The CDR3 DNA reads TGCAGCGTTAATGGAGCCCTCTCTGGAAACACCATATATTTT. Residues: CSVNGALSGNTIYF.